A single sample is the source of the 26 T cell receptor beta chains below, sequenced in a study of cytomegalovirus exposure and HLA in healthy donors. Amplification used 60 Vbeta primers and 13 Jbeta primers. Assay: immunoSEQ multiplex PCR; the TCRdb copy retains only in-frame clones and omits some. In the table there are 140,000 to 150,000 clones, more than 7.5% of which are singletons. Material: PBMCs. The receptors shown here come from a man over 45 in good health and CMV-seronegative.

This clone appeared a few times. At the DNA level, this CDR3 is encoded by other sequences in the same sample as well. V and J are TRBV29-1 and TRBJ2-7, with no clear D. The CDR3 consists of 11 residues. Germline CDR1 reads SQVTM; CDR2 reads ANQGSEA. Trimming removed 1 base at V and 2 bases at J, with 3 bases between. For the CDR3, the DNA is TGCAGCGTTGAAGGAGCCTACGAGCAGTACTTC. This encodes CSVEGAYEQYF.

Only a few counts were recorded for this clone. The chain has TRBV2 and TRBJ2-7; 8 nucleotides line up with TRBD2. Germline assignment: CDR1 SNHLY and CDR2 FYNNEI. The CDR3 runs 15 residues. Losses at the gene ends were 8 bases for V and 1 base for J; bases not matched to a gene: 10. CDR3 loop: CASLPLAAQSYEQYF. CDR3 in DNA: TGTGCCAGCCTCCCACTAGCGGCTCAATCCTACGAGCAGTACTTC.

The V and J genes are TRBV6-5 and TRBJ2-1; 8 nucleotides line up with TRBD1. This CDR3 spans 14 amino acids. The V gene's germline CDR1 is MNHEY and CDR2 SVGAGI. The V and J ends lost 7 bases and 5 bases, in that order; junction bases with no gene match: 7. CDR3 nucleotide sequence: TGTGCCAGCACCGACCAGGGGGCCCACAATGAGCAGTTCTTC. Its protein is CASTDQGAHNEQFF.

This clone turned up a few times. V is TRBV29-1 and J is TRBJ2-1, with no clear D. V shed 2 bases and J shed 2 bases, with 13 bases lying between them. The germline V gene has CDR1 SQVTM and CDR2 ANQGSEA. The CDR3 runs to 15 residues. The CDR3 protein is CSVENPTVPYNEQFF. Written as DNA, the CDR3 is TGCAGCGTTGAAAACCCCACGGTACCCTACAATGAGCAGTTCTTC.

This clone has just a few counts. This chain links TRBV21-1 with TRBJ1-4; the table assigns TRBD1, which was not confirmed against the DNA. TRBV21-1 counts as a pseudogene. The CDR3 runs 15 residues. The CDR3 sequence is CASSKGQGDREKLFF. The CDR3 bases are TGTGCCAGCAGCAAAGGACAGGGGGATAGAGAAAAACTGTTTTTT.

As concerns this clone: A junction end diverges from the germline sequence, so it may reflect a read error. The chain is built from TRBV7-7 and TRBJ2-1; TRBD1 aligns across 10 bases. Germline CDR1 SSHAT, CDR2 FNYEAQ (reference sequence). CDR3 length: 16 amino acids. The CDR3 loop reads CASSLSPGTGDNEQFF. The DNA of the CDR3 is TGTGCTAGCAGCTTAAGCCCCGGGACAGGGGACAATGAGCAGTTCTTC. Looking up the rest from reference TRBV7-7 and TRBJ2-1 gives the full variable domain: GAGVSQSPRYKVTKRGQDVTLRCDPISSHATLYWYQQALGQGPEFLTYFNYEAQPDKSGLPSDRFSAERPEGSISTLTIQRTEQRDSAMYRCASSLSPGTGDNEQFFGPGTRLTVL.

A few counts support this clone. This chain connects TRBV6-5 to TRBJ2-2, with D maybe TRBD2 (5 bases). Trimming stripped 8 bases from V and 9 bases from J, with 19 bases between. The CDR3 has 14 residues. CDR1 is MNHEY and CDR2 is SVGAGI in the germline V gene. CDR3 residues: CASRHEGFSWELFF. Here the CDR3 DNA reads TGTGCCAGCCGCCATGAGGGTTTCTCGTGGGAGCTGTTTTTT.

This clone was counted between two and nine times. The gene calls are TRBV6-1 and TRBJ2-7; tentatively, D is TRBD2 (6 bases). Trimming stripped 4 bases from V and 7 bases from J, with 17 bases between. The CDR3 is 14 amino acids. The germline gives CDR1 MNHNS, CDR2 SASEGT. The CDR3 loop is CASSGPGLGYEQYF. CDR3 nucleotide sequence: TGTGCCAGCAGTGGGCCGGGACTCGGGTATGAGCAGTACTTC.

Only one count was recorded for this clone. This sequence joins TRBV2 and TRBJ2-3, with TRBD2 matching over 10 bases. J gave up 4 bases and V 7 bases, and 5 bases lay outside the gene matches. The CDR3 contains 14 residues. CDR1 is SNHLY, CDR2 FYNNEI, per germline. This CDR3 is CASKKRGGSDTQYF. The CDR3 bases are TGTGCCAGCAAAAAGCGGGGGGGCTCAGATACGCAGTATTTT.

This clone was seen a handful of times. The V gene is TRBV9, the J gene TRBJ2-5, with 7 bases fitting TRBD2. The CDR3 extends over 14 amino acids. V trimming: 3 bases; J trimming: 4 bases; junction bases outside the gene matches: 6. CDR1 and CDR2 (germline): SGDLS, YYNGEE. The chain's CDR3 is CASSASGAPETQYF. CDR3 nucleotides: TGTGCCAGCAGCGCCAGCGGGGCCCCAGAGACCCAGTACTTC.

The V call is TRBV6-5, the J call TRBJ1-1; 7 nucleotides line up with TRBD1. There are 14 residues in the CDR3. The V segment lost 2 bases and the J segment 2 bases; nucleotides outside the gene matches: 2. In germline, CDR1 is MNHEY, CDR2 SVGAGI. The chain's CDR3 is CASSYGQDNTEAFF. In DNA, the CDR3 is TGTGCCAGCAGTTACGGACAGGACAACACTGAAGCTTTCTTT.

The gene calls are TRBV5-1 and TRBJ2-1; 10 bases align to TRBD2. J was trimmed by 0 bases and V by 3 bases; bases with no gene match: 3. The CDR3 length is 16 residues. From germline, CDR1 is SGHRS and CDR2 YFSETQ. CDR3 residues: CASSSPSGSSYNEQFF. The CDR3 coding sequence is TGCGCCAGCAGCTCCCCTAGCGGGAGCTCCTACAATGAGCAGTTCTTC. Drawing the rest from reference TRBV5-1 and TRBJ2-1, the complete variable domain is KAGVTQTPRYLIKTRGQQVTLSCSPISGHRSVSWYQQTPGQGLQFLFEYFSETQRNKGNFPGRFSGRQFSNSRSEMNVSTLELGDSALYLCASSSPSGSSYNEQFFGPGTRLTVL.

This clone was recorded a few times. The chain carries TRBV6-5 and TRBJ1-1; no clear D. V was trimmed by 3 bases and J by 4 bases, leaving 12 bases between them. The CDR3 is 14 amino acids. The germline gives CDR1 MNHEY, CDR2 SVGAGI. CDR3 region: CASSYRGKVTEAFF. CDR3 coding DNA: TGTGCCAGCAGTTATCGAGGGAAGGTCACTGAAGCTTTCTTT.

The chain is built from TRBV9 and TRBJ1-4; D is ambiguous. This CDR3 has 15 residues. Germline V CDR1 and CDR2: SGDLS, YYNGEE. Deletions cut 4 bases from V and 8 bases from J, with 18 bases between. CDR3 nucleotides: TGTGCCAGCAGCATAGACCCCTCGGTGGGCGAAAAACTGTTTTTT. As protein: CASSIDPSVGEKLFF.

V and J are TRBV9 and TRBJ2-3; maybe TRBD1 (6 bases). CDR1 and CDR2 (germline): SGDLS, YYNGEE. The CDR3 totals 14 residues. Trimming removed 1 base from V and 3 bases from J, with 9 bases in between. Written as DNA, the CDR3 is TGTGCCAGCAGCGTAAGCAGGGGAACAGATACGCAGTATTTT. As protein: CASSVSRGTDTQYF.

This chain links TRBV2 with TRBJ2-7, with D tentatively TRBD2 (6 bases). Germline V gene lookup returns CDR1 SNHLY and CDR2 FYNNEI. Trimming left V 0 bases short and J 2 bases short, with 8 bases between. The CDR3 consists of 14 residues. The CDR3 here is CASSEARETYEQYF. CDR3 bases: TGTGCCAGCAGTGAAGCGCGGGAAACCTACGAGCAGTACTTC.

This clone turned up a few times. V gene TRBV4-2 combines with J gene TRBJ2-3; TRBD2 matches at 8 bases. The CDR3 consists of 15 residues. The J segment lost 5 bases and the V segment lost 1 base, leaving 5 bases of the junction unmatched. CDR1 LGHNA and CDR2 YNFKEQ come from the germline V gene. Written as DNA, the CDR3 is TGTGCCAGCAGCCAAGCGGGGGGGCAGCGAGATACGCAGTATTTT. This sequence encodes CASSQAGGQRDTQYF.

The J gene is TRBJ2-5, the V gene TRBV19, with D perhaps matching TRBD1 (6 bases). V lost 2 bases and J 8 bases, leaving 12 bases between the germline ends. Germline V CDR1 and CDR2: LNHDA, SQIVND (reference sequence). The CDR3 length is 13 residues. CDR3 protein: CASSIRDTDTQYF. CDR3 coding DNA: TGTGCCAGTAGTATAAGGGACACCGACACCCAGTACTTC.

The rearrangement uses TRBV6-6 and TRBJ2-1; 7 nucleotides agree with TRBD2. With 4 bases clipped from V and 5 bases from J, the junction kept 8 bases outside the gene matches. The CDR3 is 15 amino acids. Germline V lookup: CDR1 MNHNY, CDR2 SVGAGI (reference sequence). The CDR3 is CASSFSGMGNNEQFF. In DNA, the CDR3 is TGTGCCAGCAGTTTCAGCGGGATGGGGAACAATGAGCAGTTCTTC.

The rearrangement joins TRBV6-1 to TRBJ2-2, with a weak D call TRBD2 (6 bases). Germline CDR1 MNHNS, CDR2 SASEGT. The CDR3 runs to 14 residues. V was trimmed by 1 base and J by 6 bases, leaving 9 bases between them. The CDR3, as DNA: TGTGCCAGCAGTGAAGTGAGGGAGGCCGGGGAGCTGTTTTTT. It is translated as CASSEVREAGELFF.

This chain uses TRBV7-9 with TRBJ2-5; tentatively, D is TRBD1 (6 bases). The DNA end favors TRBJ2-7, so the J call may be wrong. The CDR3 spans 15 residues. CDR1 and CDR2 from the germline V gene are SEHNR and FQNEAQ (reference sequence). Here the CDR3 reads CASSRGQRSTYEQYF. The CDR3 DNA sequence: TGTGCCAGCTCAAGGGGACAACGTAGCACCTACGAGCAGTACTTC.

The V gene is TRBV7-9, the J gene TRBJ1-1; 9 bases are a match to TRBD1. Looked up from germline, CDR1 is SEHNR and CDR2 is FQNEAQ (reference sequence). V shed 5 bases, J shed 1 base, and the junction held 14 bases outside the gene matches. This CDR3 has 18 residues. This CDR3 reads CASSPGQGSSKANTEAFF. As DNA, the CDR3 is TGTGCCAGCAGCCCGGGACAGGGTTCCTCTAAGGCGAACACTGAAGCTTTCTTT.

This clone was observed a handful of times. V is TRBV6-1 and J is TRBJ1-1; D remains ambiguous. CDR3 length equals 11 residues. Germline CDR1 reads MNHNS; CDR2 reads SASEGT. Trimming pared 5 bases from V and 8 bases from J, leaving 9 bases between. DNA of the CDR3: TGTGCCAGCAGTACAATTACCGAAGCTTTCTTT. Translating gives CASSTITEAFF.

CDR3 sequence (DNA): TGTGCCAGCAGCTTGGGTATGGGGGCTGGGGAAGATACGCAGTATTTT. Encoded protein: CASSLGMGAGEDTQYF. The chain employs TRBV5-6 and TRBJ2-3, with D perhaps TRBD1 (6 bases). The V end lost 0 bases, the J end lost 5 bases, and 16 bases lay between the germline ends. Germline assignment: CDR1 SGHDT and CDR2 YYEEEE. The length of the CDR3 is 16 residues.

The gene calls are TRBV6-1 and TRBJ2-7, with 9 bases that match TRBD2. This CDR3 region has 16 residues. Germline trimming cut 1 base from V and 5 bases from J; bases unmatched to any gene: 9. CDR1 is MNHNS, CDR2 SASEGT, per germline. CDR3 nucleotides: TGTGCCAGCAGTGAAGGCCCGCGGGAGGGCCCCCACGAGCAGTACTTC. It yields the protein CASSEGPREGPHEQYF.

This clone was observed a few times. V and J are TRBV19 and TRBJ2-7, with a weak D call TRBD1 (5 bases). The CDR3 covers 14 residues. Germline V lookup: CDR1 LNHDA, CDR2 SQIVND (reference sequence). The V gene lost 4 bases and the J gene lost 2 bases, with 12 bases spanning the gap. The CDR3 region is CASSTRTFTYEQYF. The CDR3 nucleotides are TGTGCCAGTAGTACCCGGACATTTACCTACGAGCAGTACTTC.